This section outlines one TCR beta chain sequence together with its context. The sample is drawn from a study of blood T cell repertoires in COVID-19. Produced via immunoSEQ multiplex PCR; TCRdb's table is partial and in-frame only. Of almost 65,000 clones detected, approximately 85% appear once; the ten largest clones hold approximately 40%. The length of the CDR3 is 13 residues. Per germline, CDR1 SEHNR and CDR2 FQNEAQ (reference sequence). V lost 6 bases and J lost 7, with 15 bases in between. The TCR was taken from a woman aged 55-70 years with COVID-19, enrolled during active disease. Sequenced input: peripheral blood. The chain employs TRBV7-9 and TRBJ1-1; a possible D gene is TRBD1 (5 bases). The CDR3 loop is CASSSPGIVEAFF. The CDR3 nucleotides read TGTGCCAGCAGTTCGCCAGGGATTGTTGAAGCTTTCTTT. Full variable domain (remainder filled in from reference TRBV7-9 and TRBJ1-1): DTGVSQNPRHKITKRGQNVTFRCDPISEHNRLYWYRQTLGQGPEFLTYFQNEAQLEKSRLLSDRFSAERPKGSFSTLEIQRTEQGDSAMYLCASSSPGIVEAFFGQGTRLTVV.